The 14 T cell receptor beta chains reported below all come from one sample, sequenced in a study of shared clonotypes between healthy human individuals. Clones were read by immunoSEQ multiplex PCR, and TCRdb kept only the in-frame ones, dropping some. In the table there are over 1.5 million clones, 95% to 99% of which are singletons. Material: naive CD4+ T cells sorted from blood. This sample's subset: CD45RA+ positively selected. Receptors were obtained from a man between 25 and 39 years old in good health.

Here the CDR3 reads CSATRDRANQETQYF. As DNA, the CDR3 is TGCAGCGCCACGAGGGACAGGGCGAACCAAGAGACCCAGTACTTC. V is TRBV29-1 and J is TRBJ2-5, with 9 bases that match TRBD1. The V gene end was trimmed by 7 bases and the J gene end by 0 bases; junction bases not matched to a gene: 9. Per the germline V gene, CDR1 is SQVTM and CDR2 is ANQGSEA. This CDR3 region has 15 residues.

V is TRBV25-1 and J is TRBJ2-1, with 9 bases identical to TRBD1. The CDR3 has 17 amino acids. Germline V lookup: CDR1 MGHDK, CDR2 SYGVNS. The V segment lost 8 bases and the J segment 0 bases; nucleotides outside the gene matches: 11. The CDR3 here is CASFSGQGRGSYNEQFF. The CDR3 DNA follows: TGTGCCAGCTTCTCGGGACAGGGAAGGGGCTCCTACAATGAGCAGTTCTTC.

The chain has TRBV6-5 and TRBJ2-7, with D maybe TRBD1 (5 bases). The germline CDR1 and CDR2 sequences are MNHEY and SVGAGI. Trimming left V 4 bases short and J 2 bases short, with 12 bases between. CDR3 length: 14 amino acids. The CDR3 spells CASSLKGKAYEQYF. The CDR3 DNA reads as TGTGCCAGCAGTTTGAAGGGGAAAGCCTACGAGCAGTACTTC.

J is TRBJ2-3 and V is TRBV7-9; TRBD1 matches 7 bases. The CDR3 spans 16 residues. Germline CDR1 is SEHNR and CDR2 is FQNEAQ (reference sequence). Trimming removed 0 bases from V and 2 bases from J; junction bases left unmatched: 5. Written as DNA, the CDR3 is TGTGCCAGCAGCTTAGCACAGGGGTCCTTCACAGATACGCAGTATTTT. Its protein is CASSLAQGSFTDTQYF.

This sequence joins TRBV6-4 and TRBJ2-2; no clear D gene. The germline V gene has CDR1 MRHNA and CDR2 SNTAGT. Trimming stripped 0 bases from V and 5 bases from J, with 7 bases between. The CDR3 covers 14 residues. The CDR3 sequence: CASSDSGITGELFF. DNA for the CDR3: TGTGCCAGCAGTGACTCGGGTATAACCGGGGAGCTGTTTTTT.

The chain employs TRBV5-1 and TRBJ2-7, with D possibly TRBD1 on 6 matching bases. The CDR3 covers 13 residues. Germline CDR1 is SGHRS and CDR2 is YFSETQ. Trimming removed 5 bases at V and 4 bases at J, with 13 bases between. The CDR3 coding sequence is TGCGCCAGCAGTTACGGACAGATTTACGAGCAGTACTTC. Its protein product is CASSYGQIYEQYF.

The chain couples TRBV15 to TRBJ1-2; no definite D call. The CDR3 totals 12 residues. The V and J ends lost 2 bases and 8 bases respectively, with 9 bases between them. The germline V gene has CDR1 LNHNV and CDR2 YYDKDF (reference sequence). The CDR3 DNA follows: TGTGCCACCAGCAGACCCGAACAGGGCTACACCTTC. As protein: CATSRPEQGYTF.

CDR3 in amino acids: CASSLKLAGFTDTQYF. The CDR3 coding sequence is TGTGCCAGCAGCTTAAAACTAGCGGGATTCACAGATACGCAGTATTTT. The chain couples TRBV11-2 to TRBJ2-3; TRBD2 matches 10 bases. Germline CDR1 is SGHAT and CDR2 is FQNNGV. The CDR3 is 16 residues long. Losses at the gene ends were 2 bases for V and 2 bases for J; bases not matched to a gene: 4. The whole variable domain, filled in from reference TRBV11-2 and TRBJ2-3, reads EAGVAQSPRYKIIEKRQSVAFWCNPISGHATLYWYQQILGQGPKLLIQFQNNGVVDDSQLPKDRFSAERLKGVDSTLKIQPAKLEDSAVYLCASSLKLAGFTDTQYFGPGTRLTVL.

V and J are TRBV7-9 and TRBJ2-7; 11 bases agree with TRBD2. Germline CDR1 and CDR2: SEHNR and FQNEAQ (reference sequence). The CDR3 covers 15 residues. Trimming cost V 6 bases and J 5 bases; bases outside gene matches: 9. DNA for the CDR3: TGTGCCAGCAGTTCTAGCGGGAGGAACCTCGACGAGCAGTACTTC. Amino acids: CASSSSGRNLDEQYF.

The CDR3: CASSLDQGMGAEAFF. The CDR3, as DNA: TGCGCCAGCAGCTTGGACCAGGGGATGGGAGCTGAAGCTTTCTTT. This rearrangement joins TRBV5-1 to TRBJ1-1; D may be TRBD1 (6 bases). Trimming pared 0 bases from V and 6 bases from J, leaving 15 bases between. The CDR3 is 15 amino acids. From germline, CDR1 is SGHRS and CDR2 YFSETQ.

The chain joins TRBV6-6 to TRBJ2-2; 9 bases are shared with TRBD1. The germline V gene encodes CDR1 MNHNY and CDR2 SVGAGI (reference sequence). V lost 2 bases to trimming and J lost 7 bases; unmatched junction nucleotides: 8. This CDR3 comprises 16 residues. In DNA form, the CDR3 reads TGTGCCAGCAGTTACGGAAACAGGGGGCGCGGCGGGGAGCTGTTTTTT. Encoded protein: CASSYGNRGRGGELFF.

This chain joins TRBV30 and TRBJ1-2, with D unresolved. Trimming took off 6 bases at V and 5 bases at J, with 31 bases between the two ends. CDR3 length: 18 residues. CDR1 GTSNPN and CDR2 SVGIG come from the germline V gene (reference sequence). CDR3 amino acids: CACPARPGAGLVNYGYTF. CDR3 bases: TGTGCCTGCCCCGCTAGACCGGGTGCCGGACTCGTCAATTATGGCTACACCTTC. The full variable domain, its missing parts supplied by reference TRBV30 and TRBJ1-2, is SQTIHQWPATLVQPVGSPLSLECTVEGTSNPNLYWYRQAAGRGLQLLFYSVGIGQISSEVPQNLSASRPQDRQFILSSKKLLLSDSGFYLCACPARPGAGLVNYGYTFGSGTRLTVV.

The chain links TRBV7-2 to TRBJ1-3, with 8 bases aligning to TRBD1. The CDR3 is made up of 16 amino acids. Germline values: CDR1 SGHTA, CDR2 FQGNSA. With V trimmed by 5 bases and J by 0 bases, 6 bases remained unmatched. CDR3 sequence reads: CASSHGTGVSGNTIYF. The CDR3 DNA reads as TGTGCCAGCAGCCACGGGACAGGCGTCTCTGGAAACACCATATATTTT. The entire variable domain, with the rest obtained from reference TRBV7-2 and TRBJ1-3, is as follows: GAGVSQSPSNKVTEKGKDVELRCDPISGHTALYWYRQSLGQGLEFLIYFQGNSAPDKSGLPSDRFSAERTGGSVSTLTIQRTQQEDSAVYLCASSHGTGVSGNTIYFGEGSWLTVV.

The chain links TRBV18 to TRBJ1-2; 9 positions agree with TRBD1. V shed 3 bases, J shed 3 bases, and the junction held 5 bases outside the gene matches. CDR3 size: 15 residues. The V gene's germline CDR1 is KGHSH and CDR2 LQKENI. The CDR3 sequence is CASSPSDRGDYGYTF. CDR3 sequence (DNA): TGTGCCAGCTCACCCAGCGACAGGGGGGACTATGGCTACACCTTC.